Below, 3 T cell receptor beta chains from the same sample are listed, as sequenced in a study of blood T cell repertoires in COVID-19. The protocol was immunoSEQ multiplex PCR, while the TCRdb copy is restricted to in-frame clones and leaves out a portion. The repertoire holds roughly 300,000 clones, with roughly 84% as singletons. The specimen sequenced was PBMCs or T cells enriched from blood (not recorded which). The receptor source for this set is a woman aged 25 to 39 who had recovered from COVID-19.

The chain employs TRBV19 and TRBJ2-5, with 7 bases lining up with TRBD1. Trimming removed 4 bases from V and 3 bases from J; junction bases left unmatched: 2. Germline values: CDR1 LNHDA, CDR2 SQIVND (reference sequence). This CDR3 spans 13 amino acids. The CDR3 bases are TGTGCCAGTAGTAGTGGGACAGAAGAGACCCAGTACTTC. This translates into CASSSGTEETQYF.

The chain employs TRBV5-1 and TRBJ1-2; 11 bases align to TRBD1. This CDR3 comprises 14 residues. The V segment lost 4 bases and the J segment 6 bases; nucleotides outside the gene matches: 5. CDR1 and CDR2 (germline): SGHRS, YFSETQ. CDR3 protein: CASSEGQGVHGYTF. The CDR3 region has the DNA TGCGCCAGCAGCGAGGGACAGGGGGTTCATGGCTACACCTTC.

The chain carries TRBV11-2 and TRBJ1-5, with D possibly being TRBD1 (5 bases). The germline V and J ends were trimmed by 2 bases and 4 bases, with 12 bases remaining between them. CDR3 size: 15 residues. Germline assignment: CDR1 SGHAT and CDR2 FQNNGV. The CDR3 DNA is TGTGCCAGCAGCTTAAACCCCGACAGTAATCAGCCCCAGCATTTT. Translated, it gives CASSLNPDSNQPQHF.